This T cell receptor (beta chain) was sequenced during a study of blood T cells in healthy people across ages. Germline V gene lookup returns CDR1 ENHRY and CDR2 SYGVKD. The CDR3 runs to 14 residues. Trimming stripped 6 bases from V and 4 bases from J, with 12 bases between. PCR was performed a second time for about 6 to 11 cycles using a sample-barcoded 5' primer and a J-beta primer mix. MiXCR was run by TCRdb on the 5' RACE reads, yielding one entry per CDR3 protein. This sample has about 1.8 million distinct CDR3 sequences, with 49% found just once. Sample: blood. The TCR originated in a woman in her thirties or forties in good health. The chain has TRBV10-3 and TRBJ2-2, with D perhaps matching TRBD1 (6 bases). CDR3 region: CAIRSLRGTGELFF. The CDR3 DNA is TGTGCCATCAGGTCCCTCAGGGGCACCGGGGAGCTGTTTTTT.